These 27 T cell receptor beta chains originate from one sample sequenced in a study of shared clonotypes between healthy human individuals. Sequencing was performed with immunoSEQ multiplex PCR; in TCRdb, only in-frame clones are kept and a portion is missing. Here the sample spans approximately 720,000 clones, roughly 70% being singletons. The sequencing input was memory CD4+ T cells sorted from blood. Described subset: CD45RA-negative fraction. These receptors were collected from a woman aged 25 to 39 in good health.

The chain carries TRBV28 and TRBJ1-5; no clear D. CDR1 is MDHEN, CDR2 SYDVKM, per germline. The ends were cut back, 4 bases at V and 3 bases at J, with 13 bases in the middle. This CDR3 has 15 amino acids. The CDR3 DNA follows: TGTGCCAGCAGTTCCTCCGCGCAATACAATCAGCCCCAGCATTTT. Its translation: CASSSSAQYNQPQHF. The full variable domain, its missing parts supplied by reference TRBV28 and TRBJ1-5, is DVKVTQSSRYLVKRTGEKVFLECVQDMDHENMFWYRQDPGLGLRLIYFSYDVKMKEKGDIPEGYSVSREKKERFSLILESASTNQTSMYLCASSSSAQYNQPQHFGDGTRLSIL.

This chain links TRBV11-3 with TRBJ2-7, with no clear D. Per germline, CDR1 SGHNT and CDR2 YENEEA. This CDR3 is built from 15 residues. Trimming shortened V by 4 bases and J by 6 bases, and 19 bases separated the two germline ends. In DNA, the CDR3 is TGTGCCAGCAGCTCCGGCCCGGTGGCCCTTCTCGAGCAGTACTTC. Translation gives CASSSGPVALLEQYF. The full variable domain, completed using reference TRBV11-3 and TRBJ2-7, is EAGVVQSPRYKIIEKKQPVAFWCNPISGHNTLYWYLQNLGQGPELLIRYENEEAVDDSQLPKDRFSAERLKGVDSTLKIQPAELGDSAVYLCASSSGPVALLEQYFGPGTRLTVT.

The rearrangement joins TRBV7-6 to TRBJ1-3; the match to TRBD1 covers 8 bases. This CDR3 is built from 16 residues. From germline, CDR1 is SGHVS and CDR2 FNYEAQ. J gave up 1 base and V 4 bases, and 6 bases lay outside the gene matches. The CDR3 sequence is CASSSRQGLSGNTIYF. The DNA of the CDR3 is TGTGCCAGCAGCTCCCGACAGGGGCTGTCTGGAAACACCATATATTTT.

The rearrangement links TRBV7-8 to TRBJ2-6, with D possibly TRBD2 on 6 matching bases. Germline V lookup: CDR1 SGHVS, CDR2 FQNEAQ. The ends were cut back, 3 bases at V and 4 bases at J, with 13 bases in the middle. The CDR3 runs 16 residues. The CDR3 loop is CASSFSGWVGANVLTF. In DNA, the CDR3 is TGTGCCAGCAGCTTCAGCGGGTGGGTCGGGGCCAACGTCCTGACTTTC. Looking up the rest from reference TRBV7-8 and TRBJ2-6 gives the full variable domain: GAGVSQSPRYKVAKRGQDVALRCDPISGHVSLFWYQQALGQGPEFLTYFQNEAQLDKSGLPSDRFFAERPEGSVSTLKIQRTQQEDSAVYLCASSFSGWVGANVLTFGAGSRLTVL.

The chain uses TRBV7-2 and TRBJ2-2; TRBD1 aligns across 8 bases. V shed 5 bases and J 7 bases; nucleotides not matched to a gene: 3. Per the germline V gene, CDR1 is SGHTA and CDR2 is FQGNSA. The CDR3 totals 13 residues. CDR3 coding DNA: TGTGCCAGCAGCGGACAGGGTGGCGGGGAGCTGTTTTTT. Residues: CASSGQGGGELFF.

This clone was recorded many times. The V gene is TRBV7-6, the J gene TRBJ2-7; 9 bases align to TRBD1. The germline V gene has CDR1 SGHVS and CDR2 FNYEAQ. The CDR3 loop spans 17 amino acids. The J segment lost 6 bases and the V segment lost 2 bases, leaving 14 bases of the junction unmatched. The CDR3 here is CASSLMSSGTGTTEQYF. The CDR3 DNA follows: TGTGCCAGCAGCTTAATGTCGAGCGGGACAGGGACCACCGAGCAGTACTTC.

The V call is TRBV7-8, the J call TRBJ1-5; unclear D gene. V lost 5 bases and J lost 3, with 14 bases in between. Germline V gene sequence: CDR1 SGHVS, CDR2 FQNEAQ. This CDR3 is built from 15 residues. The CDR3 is CASSGRGRDNQPQHF. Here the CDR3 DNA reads TGTGCCAGCAGCGGTCGGGGAAGGGACAATCAGCCCCAGCATTTT.

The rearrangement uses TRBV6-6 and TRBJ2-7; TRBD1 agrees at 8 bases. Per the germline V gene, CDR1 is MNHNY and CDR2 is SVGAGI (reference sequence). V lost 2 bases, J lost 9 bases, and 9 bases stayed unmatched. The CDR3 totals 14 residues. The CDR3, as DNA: TGTGCCAGCAGTTACGGGACAGGCGGGCAGGGGCAGTACTTC. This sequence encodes CASSYGTGGQGQYF.

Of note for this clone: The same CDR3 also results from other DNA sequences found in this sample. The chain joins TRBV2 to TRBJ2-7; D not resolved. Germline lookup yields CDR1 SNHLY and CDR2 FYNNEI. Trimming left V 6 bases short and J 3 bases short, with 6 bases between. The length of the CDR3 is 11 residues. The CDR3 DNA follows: TGTGCCAGCAGGACCAGCTACGAGCAGTACTTC. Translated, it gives CASRTSYEQYF. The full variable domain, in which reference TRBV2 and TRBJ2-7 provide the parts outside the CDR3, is EPEVTQTPSHQVTQMGQEVILRCVPISNHLYFYWYRQILGQKVEFLVSFYNNEISEKSEIFDDQFSVERPDGSNFTLKIRSTKLEDSAMYFCASRTSYEQYFGPGTRLTVT.

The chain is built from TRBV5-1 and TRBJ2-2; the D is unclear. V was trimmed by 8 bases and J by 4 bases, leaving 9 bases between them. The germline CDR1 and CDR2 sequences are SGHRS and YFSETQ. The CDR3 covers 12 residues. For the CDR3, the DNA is TGCGCCAGTAAACCGACCACCGGGGAGCTGTTTTTT. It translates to CASKPTTGELFF.

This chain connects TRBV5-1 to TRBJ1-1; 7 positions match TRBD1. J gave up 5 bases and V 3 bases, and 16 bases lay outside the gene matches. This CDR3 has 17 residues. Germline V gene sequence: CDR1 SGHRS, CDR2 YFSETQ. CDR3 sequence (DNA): TGCGCCAGCAGCTGGACTCAGACAGGGTCCTTTGGGACTGAAGCTTTCTTT. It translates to CASSWTQTGSFGTEAFF.

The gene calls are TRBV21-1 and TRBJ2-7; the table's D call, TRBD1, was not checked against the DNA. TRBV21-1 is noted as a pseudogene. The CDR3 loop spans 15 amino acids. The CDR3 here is CASSSPRDRGLEQYF. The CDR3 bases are TGTGCCAGCAGTTCACCCCGGGACAGGGGGCTTGAGCAGTACTTC.

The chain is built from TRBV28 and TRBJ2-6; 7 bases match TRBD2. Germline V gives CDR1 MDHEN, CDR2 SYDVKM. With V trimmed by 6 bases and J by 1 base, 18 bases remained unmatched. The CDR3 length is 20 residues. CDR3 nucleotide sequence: TGTGCCAGCAGAATCGGGGATTTTAGGCGGGGGAGGTCTGGGGCCAACGTCCTGACTTTC. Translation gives CASRIGDFRRGRSGANVLTF.

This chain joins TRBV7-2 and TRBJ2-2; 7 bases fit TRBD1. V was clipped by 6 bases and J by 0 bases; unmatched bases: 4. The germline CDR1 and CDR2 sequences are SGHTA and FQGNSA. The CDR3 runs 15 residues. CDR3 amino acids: CASRLGQTNTGELFF. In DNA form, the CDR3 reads TGTGCCAGCAGGTTGGGACAGACGAACACCGGGGAGCTGTTTTTT. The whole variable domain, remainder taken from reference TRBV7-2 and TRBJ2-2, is GAGVSQSPSNKVTEKGKDVELRCDPISGHTALYWYRQSLGQGLEFLIYFQGNSAPDKSGLPSDRFSAERTGGSVSTLTIQRTQQEDSAVYLCASRLGQTNTGELFFGEGSRLTVL.

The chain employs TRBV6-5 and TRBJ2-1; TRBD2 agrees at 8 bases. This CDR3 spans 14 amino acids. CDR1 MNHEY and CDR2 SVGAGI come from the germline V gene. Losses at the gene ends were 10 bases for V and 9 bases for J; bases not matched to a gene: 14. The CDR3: CATGYSGSRSEQFF. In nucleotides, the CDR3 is TGTGCCACAGGATACAGCGGGAGTCGGAGTGAGCAGTTCTTC.

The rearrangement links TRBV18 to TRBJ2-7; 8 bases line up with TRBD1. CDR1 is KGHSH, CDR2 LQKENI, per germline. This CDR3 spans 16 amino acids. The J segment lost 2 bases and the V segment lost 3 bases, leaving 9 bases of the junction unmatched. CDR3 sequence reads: CASSPQTGGRAYEQYF. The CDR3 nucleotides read TGTGCCAGCTCACCCCAAACAGGGGGACGAGCCTACGAGCAGTACTTC.

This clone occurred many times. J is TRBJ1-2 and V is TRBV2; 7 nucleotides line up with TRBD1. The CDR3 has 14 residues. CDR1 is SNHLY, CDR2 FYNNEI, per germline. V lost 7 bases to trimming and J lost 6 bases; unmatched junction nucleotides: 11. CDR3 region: CASILNQGGDGYTF. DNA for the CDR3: TGTGCCAGCATCCTAAACCAGGGGGGGGATGGCTACACCTTC.

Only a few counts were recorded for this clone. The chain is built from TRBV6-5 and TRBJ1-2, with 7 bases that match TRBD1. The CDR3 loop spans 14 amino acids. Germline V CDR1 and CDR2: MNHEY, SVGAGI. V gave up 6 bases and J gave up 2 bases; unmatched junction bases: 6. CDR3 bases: TGTGCCAGCAGCCGTACAGGGGCCAACTATGGCTACACCTTC. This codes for CASSRTGANYGYTF.

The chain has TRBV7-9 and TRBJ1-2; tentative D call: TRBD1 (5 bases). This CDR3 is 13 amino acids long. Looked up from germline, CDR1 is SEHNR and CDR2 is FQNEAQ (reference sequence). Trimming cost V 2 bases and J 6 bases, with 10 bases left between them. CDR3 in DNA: TGTGCCAGCAGCTTAAGAGGGGATCATGGCTACACCTTC. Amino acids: CASSLRGDHGYTF.

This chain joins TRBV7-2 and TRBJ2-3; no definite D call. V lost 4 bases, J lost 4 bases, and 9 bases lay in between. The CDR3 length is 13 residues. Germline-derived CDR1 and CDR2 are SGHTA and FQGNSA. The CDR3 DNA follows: TGTGCCAGCAGCTCATATCTGGCAGATACGCAGTATTTT. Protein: CASSSYLADTQYF.

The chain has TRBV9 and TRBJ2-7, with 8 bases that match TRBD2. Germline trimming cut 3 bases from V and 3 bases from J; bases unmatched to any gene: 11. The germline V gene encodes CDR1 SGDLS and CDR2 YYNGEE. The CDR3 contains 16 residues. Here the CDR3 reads CASSAGSSGTLYEQYF. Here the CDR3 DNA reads TGTGCCAGCAGCGCGGGGAGTAGCGGGACTCTCTACGAGCAGTACTTC.

The CDR3, as DNA: TGTGCCAGTAGTAGTCAGCGGGGGGCAGGGTTCTTC. Protein product: CASSSQRGAGFF. V gene TRBV19 combines with J gene TRBJ2-1; 9 bases agree with TRBD2. The CDR3 runs 12 residues. J lost 15 bases, V lost 4 bases, and 7 bases had no gene match. The germline CDR1 and CDR2 sequences are LNHDA and SQIVND (reference sequence).

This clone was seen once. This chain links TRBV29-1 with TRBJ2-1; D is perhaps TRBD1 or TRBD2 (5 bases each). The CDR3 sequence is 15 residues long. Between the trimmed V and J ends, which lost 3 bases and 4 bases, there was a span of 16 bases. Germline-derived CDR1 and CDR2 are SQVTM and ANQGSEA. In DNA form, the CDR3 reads TGCAGCGTTGATGGGGACCCCACCCAATACAATGAGCAGTTCTTC. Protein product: CSVDGDPTQYNEQFF.

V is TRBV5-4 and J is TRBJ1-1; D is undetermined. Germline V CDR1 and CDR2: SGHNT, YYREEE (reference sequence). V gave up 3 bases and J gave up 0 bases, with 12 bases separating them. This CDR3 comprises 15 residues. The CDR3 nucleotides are TGTGCCAGCAGCTCCGGGTCTCTTATGAACACTGAAGCTTTCTTT. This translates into CASSSGSLMNTEAFF.

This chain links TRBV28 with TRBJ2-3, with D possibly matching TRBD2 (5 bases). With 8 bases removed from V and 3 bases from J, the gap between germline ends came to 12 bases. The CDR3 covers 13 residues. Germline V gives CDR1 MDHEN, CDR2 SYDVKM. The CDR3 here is CASGVWRTDTQYF. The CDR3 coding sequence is TGTGCCAGCGGAGTTTGGAGGACAGATACGCAGTATTTT.

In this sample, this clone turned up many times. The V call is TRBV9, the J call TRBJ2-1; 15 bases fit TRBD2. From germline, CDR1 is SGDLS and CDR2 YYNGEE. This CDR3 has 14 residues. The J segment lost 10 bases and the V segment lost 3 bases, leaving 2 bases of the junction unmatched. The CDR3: CASSGTSGRGEQFF. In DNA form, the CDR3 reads TGTGCCAGCAGCGGGACTAGCGGGAGGGGGGAGCAGTTCTTC.

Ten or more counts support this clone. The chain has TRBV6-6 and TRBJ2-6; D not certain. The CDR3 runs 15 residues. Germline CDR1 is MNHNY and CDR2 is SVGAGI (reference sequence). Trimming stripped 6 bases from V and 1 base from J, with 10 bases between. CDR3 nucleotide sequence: TGTGCCAGCAGCCGCCCGTCTTCTGGGGCCAACGTCCTGACTTTC. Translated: CASSRPSSGANVLTF.